The clone carrying this TCR beta chain was observed a single time. Profiled with immunoSEQ multiplex PCR; TCRdb holds only in-frame clones, not every one. Here the sample spans tens of thousands of clones, approximately 77% being singletons. The ends lost 1 base at V and 4 bases at J; junction bases unmatched: 4. The CDR3 loop spans 15 amino acids. The germline V gene has CDR1 LGHNA and CDR2 YSLEER. Patients at the Seattle site were enrolled during active infection and followed longitudinally. These data come from a study of blood T cell repertoires in COVID-19. About the study: The United States, Italy and Spain supplied acute and convalescent COVID-19 samples. PBMCs, B-cell-depleted T cells, or T cells were the source of the cDNA or gDNA that made up the material.

The sequence came from a man aged 65-85 years with COVID-19, enrolled during active disease. Sequenced: peripheral blood. This rearrangement joins TRBV4-3 to TRBJ2-7; TRBD2 matches at 10 bases. The CDR3 nucleotides are TGCGCCAGCAGCCAAGGGACTAGCGGAATTTACGAGCAGTACTTC. Amino acids: CASSQGTSGIYEQYF.